What follows are 29 T cell receptor beta chains derived from one specimen sequenced in a study of graft-versus-host responses after intestinal transplantation. TCRdb's copy holds only in-frame clones and misses some; the assay was immunoSEQ multiplex PCR. The table has more than 75,000 clones, about 91% seen once. These receptors are not linked to any known antigen. Sequencing was performed on unstimulated CD4+ T cells sorted from spleen or lymph node cells, taken before transplant. The source of these receptors is a human donor who was the organ donor for an intestinal transplant.

This clone has only one observation. V is TRBV6-5 and J is TRBJ1-4, with D maybe TRBD1 (6 bases). This CDR3 contains 13 residues. The ends were cut back, 9 bases at V and 4 bases at J, with 12 bases in the middle. The germline V gene has CDR1 MNHEY and CDR2 SVGAGI. CDR3 sequence: CASRQAYNEKLFF. The DNA of the CDR3 is TGTGCCAGTAGACAGGCATATAATGAAAAACTGTTTTTT.

This clone was found once. The chain carries TRBV19 and TRBJ1-5; possibly TRBD1 for D (6 bases). V lost 4 bases and J 4 bases, leaving 14 bases between the germline ends. This CDR3 spans 15 amino acids. CDR1 LNHDA and CDR2 SQIVND come from the germline V gene (reference sequence). CDR3 in DNA: TGTGCCAGTAGTAACCCTCGGACAGCTAATCAGCCCCAGCATTTT. Translating gives CASSNPRTANQPQHF.

The V and J genes are TRBV9 and TRBJ1-5, with no clear D. CDR1 is SGDLS, CDR2 YYNGEE, per germline. The V and J ends lost 6 bases and 2 bases respectively, with 15 bases between them. The CDR3 is made up of 15 amino acids. CDR3 DNA sequence: TGTGCCAGCATTTCAGAGGGCGGTGGCAATCAGCCCCAGCATTTT. Protein product: CASISEGGGNQPQHF.

The chain employs TRBV14 and TRBJ2-7; maybe TRBD2 (6 bases). CDR1 SGHDN and CDR2 FVKESK come from the germline V gene. Deletions cut 4 bases from V and 3 bases from J, with 10 bases between. The CDR3 totals 13 residues. The CDR3 DNA follows: TGTGCCAGCAGCCTTCTAGCGAACTACGAGCAGTACTTC. Protein: CASSLLANYEQYF.

The chain uses TRBV5-1 and TRBJ2-7, with a weak D call TRBD2 (5 bases). With 4 bases removed from V and 4 bases from J, the gap between germline ends came to 12 bases. The germline CDR1 and CDR2 sequences are SGHRS and YFSETQ. This CDR3 is built from 13 residues. CDR3 sequence (DNA): TGCGCCAGCAGCATCCTACTAGGTTACGAGCAGTACTTC. Protein product: CASSILLGYEQYF.

This rearrangement joins TRBV6-6 to TRBJ2-1, with 10 bases lining up with TRBD2. Germline CDR1 and CDR2: MNHNY and SVGAGI (reference sequence). There are 15 residues in the CDR3. V lost 2 bases, J lost 5 bases, and 3 bases stayed unmatched. The CDR3 region is CASSYTGLANNEQFF. CDR3 sequence (DNA): TGTGCCAGCAGTTACACGGGACTAGCGAACAATGAGCAGTTCTTC.

DNA for the CDR3: TGTGCCAGCTCACCAGGACTAGCGGGGGGCGGAGAGACCCAGTACTTC. Its protein is CASSPGLAGGGETQYF. The chain has TRBV18 and TRBJ2-5, with 14 positions matching TRBD2. Per germline, CDR1 KGHSH and CDR2 LQKENI. The CDR3 is 16 residues long. The trim removed 2 bases at V and 4 bases at J, leaving 3 bases unmatched.

This chain links TRBV30 with TRBJ2-2; 7 nucleotides align to TRBD1. The CDR3 loop spans 14 amino acids. V was pared by 4 bases and J by 5 bases, with 7 bases of the junction left unmatched. CDR1 is GTSNPN, CDR2 SVGIG, per germline (reference sequence). CDR3 in amino acids: CAWKRGPGTGELFF. The CDR3 region has the DNA TGTGCCTGGAAAAGGGGGCCAGGAACCGGGGAGCTGTTTTTT.

This chain joins TRBV4-2 and TRBJ1-4, with 7 bases lining up with TRBD1. Germline loops: CDR1 LGHNA, CDR2 YNFKEQ. The CDR3 sequence is 15 residues long. V shed 5 bases and J 0 bases; nucleotides not matched to a gene: 3. DNA for the CDR3: TGTGCCAGCAGCTTCGGACAGGCAACTAATGAAAAACTGTTTTTT. This encodes CASSFGQATNEKLFF.

This clone came up once. The chain recombines TRBV5-1 with TRBJ2-1, with D perhaps matching TRBD1 (7 bases). Germline values: CDR1 SGHRS, CDR2 YFSETQ. V was trimmed by 0 bases and J by 4 bases, leaving 23 bases between them. The CDR3 totals 19 residues. This CDR3 is CASSLVGQPEGFFYNEQFF. CDR3 in DNA: TGCGCCAGCAGCTTGGTGGGACAGCCGGAGGGGTTCTTTTACAATGAGCAGTTCTTC.

This sequence joins TRBV10-3 and TRBJ1-1; 7 bases agree with TRBD1. The CDR3 is 14 residues long. Germline CDR1 reads ENHRY; CDR2 reads SYGVKD. The junction had 6 bases not matched to a gene; V was cut back by 7 bases and J by 1 base. The chain's CDR3 is CAITFDRENTEAFF. Written as DNA, the CDR3 is TGTGCCATCACCTTCGACAGGGAGAACACTGAAGCTTTCTTT.

The gene calls are TRBV28 and TRBJ1-2; perhaps TRBD1 as D (5 bases). Looked up from germline, CDR1 is MDHEN and CDR2 is SYDVKM. V lost 7 bases and J lost 4, with 25 bases in between. The CDR3 covers 17 residues. The CDR3 bases are TGTGCCAGCAACGTTATCGGGGGTTGGGGAAGTGGCTATGGCTACACCTTC. Its protein is CASNVIGGWGSGYGYTF.

V is TRBV5-1 and J is TRBJ1-1, with D unresolved. Trimming left V 4 bases short and J 0 bases short, with 19 bases between. CDR1 is SGHRS, CDR2 YFSETQ, per germline. This CDR3 spans 17 amino acids. CDR3 protein: CASSKSLLTTLNTEAFF. The CDR3 nucleotides are TGCGCCAGCAGCAAATCCCTACTCACCACCCTGAACACTGAAGCTTTCTTT.

This clone was seen more than once but under ten times. This sequence joins TRBV5-1 and TRBJ1-6; 7 nucleotides line up with TRBD1. The trim removed 4 bases at V and 4 bases at J, leaving 5 bases unmatched. The CDR3 has 15 amino acids. Germline V gene data show CDR1 as SGHRS and CDR2 as YFSETQ. The CDR3 is CASSTGQSYNSPLHF. CDR3 DNA sequence: TGCGCCAGCAGCACGGGACAGTCTTATAATTCACCCCTCCACTTT. Full variable domain (rest looked up from reference TRBV5-1 and TRBJ1-6): KAGVTQTPRYLIKTRGQQVTLSCSPISGHRSVSWYQQTPGQGLQFLFEYFSETQRNKGNFPGRFSGRQFSNSRSEMNVSTLELGDSALYLCASSTGQSYNSPLHFGNGTRLTVT.

This clone has only one observation. The chain is built from TRBV6-6 and TRBJ2-7; 9 nucleotides line up with TRBD1. From germline, CDR1 is MNHNY and CDR2 SVGAGI (reference sequence). After removal of 0 bases from V and 1 base from J, the junction contained 4 bases not matched to a gene. The CDR3 has 16 amino acids. The CDR3 loop is CASSYSGQGKSYEQYF. The CDR3 DNA reads as TGTGCCAGCAGTTACTCAGGACAGGGGAAGTCCTACGAGCAGTACTTC.

The V gene is TRBV11-2, the J gene TRBJ2-1; the D gene is possibly TRBD1 (5 bases). Between the trimmed V and J ends, which lost 2 bases and 4 bases, there was a span of 18 bases. Germline lookup yields CDR1 SGHAT and CDR2 FQNNGV. CDR3 length: 17 amino acids. CDR3 loop: CASSLTVGQGLYNEQFF. The CDR3 nucleotides are TGTGCCAGCAGCTTAACTGTGGGGCAGGGTCTTTACAATGAGCAGTTCTTC.

The chain recombines TRBV18 with TRBJ2-5, with 12 bases identical to TRBD1. Germline loops: CDR1 KGHSH, CDR2 LQKENI. This CDR3 has 14 amino acids. The J segment lost 6 bases and the V segment lost 3 bases, leaving 2 bases of the junction unmatched. The DNA for the CDR3 is TGTGCCAGCTCACCGGGACAGGGGGCTCAGACCCAGTACTTC. Translated: CASSPGQGAQTQYF.

J is TRBJ1-2 and V is TRBV11-2; D is possibly TRBD1 (6 bases). V shed 1 base and J shed 6 bases, with 12 bases lying between them. Germline V gives CDR1 SGHAT, CDR2 FQNNGV. This CDR3 is built from 14 residues. CDR3 DNA sequence: TGTGCCAGCAGCTTAGGCTCACAGGGAAATGGCTACACCTTC. This encodes CASSLGSQGNGYTF.

V is TRBV11-1 and J is TRBJ1-1; D is undetermined. Germline loops: CDR1 SGHAT, CDR2 FQDESV (reference sequence). V shed 2 bases and J shed 1 base, with 11 bases lying between them. The CDR3 is 15 amino acids. CDR3 loop: CASSLYGITNTEAFF. CDR3 nucleotides: TGTGCCAGCAGCTTATACGGGATAACGAACACTGAAGCTTTCTTT.

This chain connects TRBV27 to TRBJ1-2; 8 nucleotides align to TRBD1. Trimming cost V 0 bases and J 4 bases; bases outside gene matches: 4. Germline assignment: CDR1 MNHEY and CDR2 SMNVEV (reference sequence). The CDR3 is 15 amino acids. CDR3: CASSLSGDRGYGYTF. The CDR3 region has the DNA TGTGCCAGCAGTTTATCGGGCGACAGGGGCTATGGCTACACCTTC.

This chain connects TRBV12-5 to TRBJ2-7; TRBD2 is a possible D gene (6 bases). Germline V lookup: CDR1 LGHNT, CDR2 FRNRAP. V was trimmed by 7 bases and J by 2 bases, leaving 9 bases between them. This CDR3 region has 12 residues. CDR3 DNA sequence: TGTGCTAGTGCCCTAGCGACCTACGAGCAGTACTTC. Protein product: CASALATYEQYF.

The J gene is TRBJ1-2, the V gene TRBV19, with a possible D match to TRBD1 (5 bases). Trimming took off 0 bases at V and 1 base at J, with 12 bases between the two ends. The CDR3 consists of 16 residues. In germline, CDR1 is LNHDA, CDR2 SQIVND (reference sequence). Here the CDR3 reads CASSIERRGDNYGYTF. DNA for the CDR3: TGTGCCAGTAGTATAGAGAGGAGGGGAGATAACTATGGCTACACCTTC. The full variable domain, its missing parts supplied by reference TRBV19 and TRBJ1-2, is DGGITQSPKYLFRKEGQNVTLSCEQNLNHDAMYWYRQDPGQGLRLIYYSQIVNDFQKGDIAEGYSVSREKKESFPLTVTSAQKNPTAFYLCASSIERRGDNYGYTFGSGTRLTVV.

This rearrangement joins TRBV30 to TRBJ1-4; 7 bases fit TRBD1. Germline CDR1 is GTSNPN and CDR2 is SVGIG (reference sequence). This CDR3 region has 15 residues. The J segment lost 4 bases and the V segment lost 2 bases, leaving 7 bases of the junction unmatched. In DNA, the CDR3 is TGTGCCTGGAGTCCCCCGACAGGGTATAATGAAAAACTGTTTTTT. Residues: CAWSPPTGYNEKLFF.

The V gene is TRBV10-3, the J gene TRBJ1-2, with 8 bases identical to TRBD1. Germline-derived CDR1 and CDR2 are ENHRY and SYGVKD. The CDR3 has 13 amino acids. After removal of 5 bases from V and 3 bases from J, the junction contained 2 bases not matched to a gene. The CDR3 protein is CAISPTGDYGYTF. In DNA form, the CDR3 reads TGTGCCATCAGTCCGACAGGGGACTATGGCTACACCTTC.

The chain has TRBV30 and TRBJ1-3; D might be TRBD1 (6 bases). V shed 2 bases and J shed 2 bases, with 7 bases lying between them. Germline V CDR1 and CDR2: GTSNPN, SVGIG (reference sequence). The CDR3 loop spans 13 amino acids. The CDR3 protein is CAWSTGTGNTIYF. The CDR3, as DNA: TGTGCCTGGAGTACAGGGACTGGAAACACCATATATTTT.

V gene TRBV28 combines with J gene TRBJ1-2; unclear D gene. Trimming removed 1 base from V and 0 bases from J, with 6 bases in between. The CDR3 totals 14 residues. Germline lookup yields CDR1 MDHEN and CDR2 SYDVKM. The CDR3 DNA reads as TGTGCCAGCAGTTTATCTGGAGCTAACTATGGCTACACCTTC. Amino acid sequence: CASSLSGANYGYTF.

This chain joins TRBV19 and TRBJ2-7; 9 bases map to TRBD2. Trimming cost V 2 bases and J 5 bases; bases outside gene matches: 10. The CDR3 has 16 amino acids. Germline V lookup: CDR1 LNHDA, CDR2 SQIVND (reference sequence). CDR3 in DNA: TGTGCCAGTAGTATAAGATCAGCGGGGGGCCCGGACGAGCAGTACTTC. Its protein is CASSIRSAGGPDEQYF.

This chain joins TRBV4-1 and TRBJ1-6; D is ambiguous. CDR1 is MGHRA and CDR2 is YSYEKL in the germline V gene. V gave up 0 bases and J gave up 0 bases, with 12 bases separating them. The CDR3 is made up of 18 amino acids. Here the CDR3 DNA reads TGCGCCAGCAGCCAAGATGCGACTCTTAGCTCCTATAATTCACCCCTCCACTTT. It yields the protein CASSQDATLSSYNSPLHF.

The V and J genes are TRBV6-5 and TRBJ1-1; no firm D call. With 8 bases removed from V and 1 base from J, the gap between germline ends came to 8 bases. CDR3 length equals 12 residues. In germline, CDR1 is MNHEY, CDR2 SVGAGI. The CDR3 loop reads CASWPGNTEAFF. CDR3 nucleotide sequence: TGTGCCAGCTGGCCAGGGAACACTGAAGCTTTCTTT.